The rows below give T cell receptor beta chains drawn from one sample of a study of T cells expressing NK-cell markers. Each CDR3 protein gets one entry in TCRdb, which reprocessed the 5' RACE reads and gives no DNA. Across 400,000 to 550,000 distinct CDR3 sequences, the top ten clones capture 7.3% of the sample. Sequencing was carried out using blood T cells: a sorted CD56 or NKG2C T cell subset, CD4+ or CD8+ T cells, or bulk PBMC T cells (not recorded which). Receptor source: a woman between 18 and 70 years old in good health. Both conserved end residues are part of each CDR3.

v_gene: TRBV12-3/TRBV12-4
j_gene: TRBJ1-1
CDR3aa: CASSQRWGGVLVAFF

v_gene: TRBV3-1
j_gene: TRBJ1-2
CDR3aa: CASSPLGTPERGGYTF

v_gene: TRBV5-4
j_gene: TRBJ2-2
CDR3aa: CASSLRTVANTGELFF

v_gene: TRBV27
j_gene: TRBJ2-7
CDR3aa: CASSFGQGEQYF

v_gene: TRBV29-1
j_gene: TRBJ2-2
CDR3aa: CSGRGTENTGELFF

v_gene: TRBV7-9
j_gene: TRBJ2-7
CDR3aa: CASSYDYEQYF

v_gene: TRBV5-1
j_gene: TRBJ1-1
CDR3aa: CASSLRADGRNTEAFF

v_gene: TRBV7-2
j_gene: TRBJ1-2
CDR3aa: CASSFGTGYRGYTF

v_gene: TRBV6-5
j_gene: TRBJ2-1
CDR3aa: CASSYAGPANEQFF

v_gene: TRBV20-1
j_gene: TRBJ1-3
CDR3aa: CSAEGRLGNTIYF

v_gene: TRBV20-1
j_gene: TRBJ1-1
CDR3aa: CSARPGVAEAFF

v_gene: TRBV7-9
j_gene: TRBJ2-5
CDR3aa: CASSPLKGQTYQETQYF

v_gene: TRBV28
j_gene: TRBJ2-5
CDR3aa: CASSAGKETQYF

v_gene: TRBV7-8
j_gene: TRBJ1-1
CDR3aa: CASSLEGGGNTEAFF

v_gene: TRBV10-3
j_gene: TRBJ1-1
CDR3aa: CAISDQYTEAFF

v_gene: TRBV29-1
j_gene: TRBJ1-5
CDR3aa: CSVTDYNQPQHF

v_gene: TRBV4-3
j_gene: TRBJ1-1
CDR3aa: CASSQGNTGNTEAFF

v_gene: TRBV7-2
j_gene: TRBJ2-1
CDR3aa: CATQLWGEYNEQFF

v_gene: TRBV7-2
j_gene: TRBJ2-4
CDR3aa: CASSLVEGGTGYF

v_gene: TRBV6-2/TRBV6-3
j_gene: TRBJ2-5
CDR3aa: CASSYPRVKTEEGYQETQYF

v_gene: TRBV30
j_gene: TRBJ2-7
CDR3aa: CAWNGGDKAYEQYF

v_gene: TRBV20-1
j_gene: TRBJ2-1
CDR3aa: CSAPGQGLDEQFF

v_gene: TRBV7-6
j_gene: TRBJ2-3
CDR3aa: CASRLSISTDTQYF

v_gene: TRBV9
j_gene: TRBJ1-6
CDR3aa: CASSVEPGGLNSPLHF

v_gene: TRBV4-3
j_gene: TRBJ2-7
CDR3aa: CASSQDGQPYYEQYF

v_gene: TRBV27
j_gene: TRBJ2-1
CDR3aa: CASSSLAGGLYNEQFF

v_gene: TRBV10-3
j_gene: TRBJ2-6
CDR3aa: CATDQDAGANVLTF

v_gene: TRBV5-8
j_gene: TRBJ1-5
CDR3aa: CASSPRTGAGNQPQHF

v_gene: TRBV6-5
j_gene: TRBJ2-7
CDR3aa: CASSSGSGNTYEQYF

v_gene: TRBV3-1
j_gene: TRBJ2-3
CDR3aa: CASRPAGGTDTQYF

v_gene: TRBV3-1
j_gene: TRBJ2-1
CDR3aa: CASSPETGSGRASYNEQFF

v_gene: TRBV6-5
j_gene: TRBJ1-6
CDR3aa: CASSYVGNSPLHF

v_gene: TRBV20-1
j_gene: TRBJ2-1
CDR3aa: CSASERGLAEQFF

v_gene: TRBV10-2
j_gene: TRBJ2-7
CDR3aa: CASSESRGGDYEQYF

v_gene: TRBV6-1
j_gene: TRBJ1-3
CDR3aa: CASSARPSGNTIYF

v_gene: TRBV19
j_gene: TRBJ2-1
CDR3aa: CASRTDSYNEQFF

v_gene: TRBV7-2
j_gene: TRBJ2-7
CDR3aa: CASGEGSFSYEQYF